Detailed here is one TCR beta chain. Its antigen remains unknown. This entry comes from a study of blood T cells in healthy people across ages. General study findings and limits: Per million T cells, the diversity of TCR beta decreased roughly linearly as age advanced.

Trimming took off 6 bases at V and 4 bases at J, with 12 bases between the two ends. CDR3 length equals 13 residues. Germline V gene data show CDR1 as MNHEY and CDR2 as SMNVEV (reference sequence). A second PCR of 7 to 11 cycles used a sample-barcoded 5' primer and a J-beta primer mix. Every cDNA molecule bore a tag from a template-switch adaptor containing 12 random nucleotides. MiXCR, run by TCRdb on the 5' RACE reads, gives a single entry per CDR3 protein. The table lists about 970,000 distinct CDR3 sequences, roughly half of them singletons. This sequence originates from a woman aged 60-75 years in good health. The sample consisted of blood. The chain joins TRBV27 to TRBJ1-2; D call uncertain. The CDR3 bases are TGTGCCAGCAGGTCCCCCGGGGTCTATGGCTACACCTTC. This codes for CASRSPGVYGYTF.